The text below deals with one T cell receptor (beta chain). Its target is not known. The data stem from a study of T cells after yellow fever vaccination. For the study at large: Fractions low in cell number were prepared with SMART-Seq v4 Ultra Low Input.

Overall study findings and caveats: Shared CD4/CD8 clonotypes were a small share, likely from convergent recombination. A large majority of primary-vaccination clones showed up again after the booster (approximately 95% CD4, around 90% CD8).

For TCR, cDNA came from 5'RACE template switching, which added a universal primer site and UMIs. MiXCR was run by TCRdb on the 5' RACE reads, yielding one entry per CDR3 protein. This table has about 500,000 distinct CDR3 sequences, about a sixth appearing once. The CDR3 totals 15 residues. V was clipped by 0 bases and J by 2 bases; unmatched bases: 3. The starting material was PBMCs, obtained 4 to 5 days after the first yellow fever vaccination. The rearrangement uses TRBV12-3 or TRBV12-4 and TRBJ2-5, with 7 positions matching TRBD2. This receptor was obtained from a man younger than 35 who received the YFV17D yellow fever vaccine. The CDR3 DNA follows: TGTGCCAGCAGTTTAGCAGCGGGGTTACAAGAGACCCAGTACTTC. The encoded protein is CASSLAAGLQETQYF.